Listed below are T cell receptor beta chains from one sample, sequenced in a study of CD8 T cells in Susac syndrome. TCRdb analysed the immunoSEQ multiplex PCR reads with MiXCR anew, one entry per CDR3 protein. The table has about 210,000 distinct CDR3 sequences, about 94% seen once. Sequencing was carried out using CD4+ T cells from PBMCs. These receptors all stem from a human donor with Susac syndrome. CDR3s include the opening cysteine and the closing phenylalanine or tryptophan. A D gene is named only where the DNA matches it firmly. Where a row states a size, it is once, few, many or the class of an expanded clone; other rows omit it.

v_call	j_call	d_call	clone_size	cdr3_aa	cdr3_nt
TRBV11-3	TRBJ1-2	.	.	CASSLGPRTGSYGYTF	TGTGCCAGCAGCTTAGGCCCGCGTACAGGGAGTTATGGCTACACCTTC
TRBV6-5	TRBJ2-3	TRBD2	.	CATRGDFDTDTQYF	TGTGCCACCCGGGGGGACTTCGACACAGATACGCAGTATTTT
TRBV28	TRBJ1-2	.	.	CAAGARVYTF	TGTGCAGCGGGTGCCCGGGTCTACACCTTC
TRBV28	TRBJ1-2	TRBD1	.	CASSGTGRGYGYTF	TGTGCCAGCAGCGGGACAGGGAGGGGCTATGGCTACACCTTC
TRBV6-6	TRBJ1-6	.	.	CASYPSGNGSPLHF	TGTGCCAGCTACCCATCGGGGAATGGTTCACCCCTCCACTTT
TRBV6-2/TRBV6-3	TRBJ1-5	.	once	CASRPQGNNQPQHF	TGTGCCAGCCGACCCCAGGGGAACAATCAGCCCCAGCATTTT
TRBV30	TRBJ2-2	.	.	CAWMPTAGELFF	TGTGCCTGGATGCCGACGGCCGGGGAGCTGTTTTTT
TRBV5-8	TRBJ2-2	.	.	CASSPEGDASAPGELFF	TGTGCCAGCAGCCCCGAGGGGGATGCCTCGGCGCCCGGGGAGCTGTTTTTT
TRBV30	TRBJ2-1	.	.	CAWSPLGWGGNEQFF	TGTGCCTGGAGTCCCCTGGGGTGGGGTGGCAATGAGCAGTTCTTC
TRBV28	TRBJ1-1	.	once	CASSAQGPCFF	TGTGCCAGCAGTGCACAGGGCCCGTGTTTCTTT
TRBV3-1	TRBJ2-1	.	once	CASRKGQYNEQFF	TGTGCCAGCAGAAAGGGGCAGTACAATGAGCAGTTCTTC
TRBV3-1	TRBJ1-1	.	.	CASSQATNTEAFF	TGTGCCAGCAGCCAAGCCACGAACACTGAAGCTTTCTTT
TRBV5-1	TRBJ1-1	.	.	CASSLGGARVNTEAFF	TGCGCCAGCAGCTTAGGGGGGGCGAGGGTGAACACTGAAGCTTTCTTT
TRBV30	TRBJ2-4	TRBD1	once	CAWSVQGGPGYF	TGTGCCTGGAGTGTACAAGGGGGCCCGGGGTACTTC
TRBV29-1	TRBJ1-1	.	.	CSVEDTVILTEAFF	TGCAGCGTTGAAGACACAGTGATTCTCACTGAAGCTTTCTTT
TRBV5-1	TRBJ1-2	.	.	CASSLAAYGYTF	TGCGCCAGCAGCTTGGCTGCGTATGGCTACACCTTC
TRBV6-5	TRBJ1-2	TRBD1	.	CASSRQGTSYGYTF	TGTGCCAGCAGTCGACAGGGAACCAGCTATGGCTACACCTTC
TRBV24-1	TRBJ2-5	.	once	CATSDRHQETQYF	TGTGCCACCAGTGACAGGCACCAAGAGACCCAGTACTTC
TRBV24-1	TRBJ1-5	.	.	CATSAAGGGDQPQHF	TGTGCCACCAGTGCGGCGGGGGGCGGGGATCAGCCCCAGCATTTT
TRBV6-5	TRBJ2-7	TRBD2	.	CASSSSSGGSYEQYF	TGTGCCAGCAGTTCGTCTAGCGGGGGTTCCTACGAGCAGTACTTC
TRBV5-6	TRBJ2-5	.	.	CASSPWAGETQYF	TGTGCCAGCAGCCCCTGGGCGGGCGAGACCCAGTACTTC
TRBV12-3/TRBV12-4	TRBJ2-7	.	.	CASSLQYLAGEQYF	TGTGCCAGCAGTCTTCAGTACTTAGCAGGCGAGCAGTACTTC
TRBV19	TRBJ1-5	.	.	CASSNGGGNQPQHF	TGTGCCAGTAGTAACGGAGGGGGCAATCAGCCCCAGCATTTT
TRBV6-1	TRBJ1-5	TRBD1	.	CASSENRDRGHQPQHF	TGTGCCAGCAGTGAAAACCGGGACAGGGGGCATCAGCCCCAGCATTTT
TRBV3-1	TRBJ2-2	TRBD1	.	CASSPRQGYTGELFF	TGTGCCAGCAGCCCGAGACAGGGATACACCGGGGAGCTGTTTTTT
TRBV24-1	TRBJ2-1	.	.	CATSDFKNEQFF	TGTGCCACCAGTGATTTTAAGAATGAGCAGTTCTTC
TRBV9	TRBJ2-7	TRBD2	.	CASSVGGGGAFEQYF	TGTGCCAGCAGCGTAGGAGGCGGGGGGGCCTTCGAGCAGTACTTC
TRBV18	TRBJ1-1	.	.	CASSPSPRGRGGAFF	TGTGCCAGCTCACCAAGTCCCAGGGGACGAGGGGGAGCTTTCTTT
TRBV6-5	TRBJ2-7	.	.	CASSTVDSLSPEQYF	TGTGCCAGCAGTACCGTTGACAGTTTGTCTCCCGAGCAGTACTTC
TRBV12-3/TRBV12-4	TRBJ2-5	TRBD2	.	CASSFGRSGGAGETQYF	TGTGCCAGCAGTTTTGGTCGTAGCGGGGGGGCTGGGGAGACCCAGTACTTC
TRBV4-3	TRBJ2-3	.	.	CASSQDGGATDTQYF	TGCGCCAGCAGCCAAGATGGGGGGGCCACAGATACGCAGTATTTT
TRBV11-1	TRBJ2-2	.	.	CASSLSSTKEGAANTGELFF	TGTGCCAGCAGCCTGAGTAGTACGAAAGAAGGGGCGGCGAACACCGGGGAGCTGTTTTTT
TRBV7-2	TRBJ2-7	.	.	CASSSGSRSYEQYF	TGTGCCAGCAGTTCGGGATCGCGCTCCTACGAGCAGTACTTC
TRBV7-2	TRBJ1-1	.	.	CASSLGAGMNTEAFF	TGTGCCAGCAGCTTAGGGGCAGGTATGAACACTGAAGCTTTCTTT
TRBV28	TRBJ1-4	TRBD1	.	CAVQGNSVPEKLFF	TGTGCCGTACAGGGGAACAGCGTTCCTGAAAAACTGTTTTTT
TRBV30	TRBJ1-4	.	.	CAWSASGEKLFF	TGTGCCTGGAGTGCGAGCGGTGAAAAACTGTTTTTT
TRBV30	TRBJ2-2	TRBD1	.	CAYTRGTVNTGELFF	TGTGCCTATACAAGGGGGACAGTAAACACCGGGGAGCTGTTTTTT
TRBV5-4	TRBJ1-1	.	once	CAFSSFVESAFF	TGTGCCTTTTCCTCTTTCGTTGAGTCGGCTTTCTTT
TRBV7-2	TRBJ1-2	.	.	CASSLGARGYTF	TGTGCCAGCAGCTTAGGGGCGAGAGGCTACACCTTC
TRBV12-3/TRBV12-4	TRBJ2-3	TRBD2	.	CASSRTSGGPTDTQYF	TGTGCCAGCAGCCGGACTAGCGGGGGGCCTACAGATACGCAGTATTTT
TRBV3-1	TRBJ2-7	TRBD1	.	CASSQGPRTGAHEQYF	TGTGCCAGCAGCCAAGGCCCCCGGACAGGGGCCCACGAGCAGTACTTC
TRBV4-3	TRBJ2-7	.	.	CASSQDLDRSYEQYF	TGCGCCAGCAGCCAAGATTTAGACAGAAGCTACGAGCAGTACTTC
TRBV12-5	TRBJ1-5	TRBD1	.	CASGLGGTVPNQPQHF	TGTGCTAGTGGTTTGGGAGGGACAGTCCCCAATCAGCCCCAGCATTTT
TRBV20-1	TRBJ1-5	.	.	CSARIPAGLRSSNQPQHF	TGCAGTGCTAGAATTCCAGCAGGCCTCAGGTCTAGCAATCAGCCCCAGCATTTT